In this sample, the clone carrying this T cell receptor beta chain turned up many times. Its antigen is undetermined. The data were taken from a study of CD8 T cells in ankylosing spondylitis. Study outcomes and limitations: Some motif variants had been reported before (in reactive arthritis synovial fluid and blood).

TCRdb fed the 5' RACE reads into MiXCR, producing one record per CDR3 protein. The sample carries about 31,000 distinct CDR3 sequences, around 7.2% recorded once. Germline V gene sequence: CDR1 SGDLS, CDR2 YYNGEE. Trimming left V 0 bases short and J 3 bases short, with 6 bases between. The CDR3 has 14 residues. The chain uses TRBV9 and TRBJ2-2; D is unclear. This TCR derives from a male donor with ankylosing spondylitis or in good health (not recorded which). Sequences were obtained from blood, either unsorted or a sorted T cell fraction (not recorded which). The CDR3 nucleotides are TGTGCCAGCAGCGTAGAAGGGTACACCGGGGAGCTGTTTTTT. Its translation is CASSVEGYTGELFF.